One and the same sample provided the 8 T cell receptor beta chains below, sequenced in a study of beta chain features in type 1 diabetes. Study conclusions and caveats: Shortening of TCRB CDR3s, moderate but significant, appeared in all four CD4+ subsets of Type 1 diabetes patients.

Antigens for these TCRs are unknown. The whole isolated RNA underwent reverse transcription, so sequencing captured expressed TCRB transcripts. TCRdb's table, derived via immunoSEQ multiplex PCR, lists solely in-frame clones and lacks some. The sample shows about 370,000 clones, around 10% of them seen only once. Material: central memory CD4+ T cells from blood. These receptors all come from a man aged 25-45 years with type 1 diabetes.

In regard to this clone: At one end the junction does not follow the germline gene, possibly because of a read error. This chain connects TRBV7-9 to TRBJ1-2; TRBD1 matches at 9 bases. The CDR3 is made up of 15 amino acids. CDR1 and CDR2 (germline): SEHNR, FQNEAQ (reference sequence). The CDR3 nucleotides read TGTGCCAGCAGCTTAACGACAGGGGGTAACCATGGCTACACCTTC. Protein sequence: CASSLTTGGNHGYTF.

The chain couples TRBV4-2 to TRBJ2-3; TRBD1 aligns across 8 bases. CDR3 length: 14 amino acids. The germline gives CDR1 LGHNA, CDR2 YNFKEQ. V gave up 3 bases and J gave up 5 bases; unmatched junction bases: 4. CDR3 loop: CASSQDRDQDTQYF. The CDR3 bases are TGTGCCAGCAGCCAGGACAGGGATCAAGATACGCAGTATTTT.

V gene TRBV11-3 combines with J gene TRBJ2-4; D gene uncertain. The CDR3 extends over 13 amino acids. The germline V gene encodes CDR1 SGHNT and CDR2 YENEEA. V was trimmed by 5 bases and J by 7 bases, leaving 12 bases between them. CDR3 in amino acids: CASSPIDSNIQYF. The CDR3 region has the DNA TGTGCCAGCAGCCCCATCGACTCTAACATTCAGTACTTC.

The chain is built from TRBV27 and TRBJ1-2; possibly TRBD1 for D (5 bases). The V gene lost 6 bases and the J gene lost 5 bases, with 13 bases spanning the gap. This CDR3 region has 13 residues. Germline CDR1 and CDR2: MNHEY and SMNVEV (reference sequence). CDR3 amino acids: CASRQGEQYGYTF. For the CDR3, the DNA is TGTGCCAGCAGGCAAGGGGAGCAATATGGCTACACCTTC.

This clone appeared a few times. V usage is TRBV2 and J usage is TRBJ2-2, with 11 bases identical to TRBD2. J gave up 7 bases and V 4 bases, and 11 bases lay outside the gene matches. The CDR3 has 17 residues. The germline CDR1 and CDR2 sequences are SNHLY and FYNNEI. In DNA form, the CDR3 reads TGTGCCAGCAGTGCTTGGCTAGCGGGAGGAGGTGACGGGGAGCTGTTTTTT. It yields the protein CASSAWLAGGGDGELFF.

The chain is built from TRBV5-6 and TRBJ2-3; 7 bases fit TRBD1. Looked up from germline, CDR1 is SGHDT and CDR2 is YYEEEE. The CDR3 is 13 amino acids. V shed 5 bases and J 6 bases; nucleotides not matched to a gene: 6. CDR3 in DNA: TGTGCCAGCAGTTTAGGGGGCCTGGATACGCAGTATTTT. The encoded protein is CASSLGGLDTQYF.

This clone was counted a few times. The chain is built from TRBV28 and TRBJ1-2; D is perhaps TRBD1 (6 bases). Per the germline V gene, CDR1 is MDHEN and CDR2 is SYDVKM. Trimming removed 5 bases at V and 0 bases at J, with 16 bases between. CDR3 length: 16 residues. CDR3 loop: CASSAGNRASNYGYTF. Here the CDR3 DNA reads TGTGCCAGCAGTGCGGGAAACAGGGCTTCTAACTATGGCTACACCTTC.

This clone was detected only once. The chain recombines TRBV4-2 with TRBJ1-3; D gene ambiguous. This CDR3 region has 17 residues. Germline CDR1 reads LGHNA; CDR2 reads YNFKEQ. The V gene lost 4 bases and the J gene lost 4 bases, with 20 bases spanning the gap. CDR3 in DNA: TGTGCCAGCAGCCCCGATGAGAGGGTGCGAACGGGAAACACCATATATTTT. Translating gives CASSPDERVRTGNTIYF.